The next 5 T cell receptor beta chains were all read from a single sample in a study of blood T cell repertoires in COVID-19 (TCRdb year 2020). Library construction relied on the immunoSEQ multiplex PCR assay. Entries here come from immuneACCESS through TCRdb and include only in-frame sequences with V and J called. Some clones fail to appear in such tables; in the studies checked, an unresolved V gene covers under half of the shortfall, and the cause of the remainder is unknown. The sample table lists 250,000 to 350,000 clones, around 89% of them with a count of one. The ten top clones hold over 5% of the sample. The sequencing sample was made of peripheral blood. The source of these receptors is a woman in her forties or fifties with COVID-19, enrolled during active disease.

This chain joins TRBV5-1 and TRBJ2-7; 8 bases match TRBD2. The CDR3 is made up of 16 amino acids. J gave up 6 bases and V 4 bases, and 15 bases lay outside the gene matches. Looked up from germline, CDR1 is SGHRS and CDR2 is YFSETQ. The CDR3 coding sequence is TGCGCCAGCAGCGGCGGGACCCGGGGGGGCCTGGGCGAGCAGTACTTC. Translation gives CASSGGTRGGLGEQYF.

This clone has a single count. This chain uses TRBV12-3 or TRBV12-4 with TRBJ1-5; the match to TRBD1 covers 8 bases. There are 13 residues in the CDR3. J gave up 7 bases and V 9 bases, and 8 bases lay outside the gene matches. CDR3 protein: CASQGATWQPQHF. DNA of the CDR3: TGTGCCAGTCAGGGGGCGACATGGCAGCCCCAGCATTTT.

V usage is TRBV5-1 and J usage is TRBJ1-6; D remains ambiguous. V lost 0 bases to trimming and J lost 9 bases, with 13 bases between them. The CDR3 extends over 15 amino acids. CDR1 is SGHRS, CDR2 YFSETQ, per germline. The CDR3 DNA reads as TGCGCCAGCAGCTTGGAAGTGGAGGGTATTTCACCCCTCCACTTT. Encoded protein: CASSLEVEGISPLHF. Filled out from reference TRBV5-1 and TRBJ1-6, the complete variable domain reads KAGVTQTPRYLIKTRGQQVTLSCSPISGHRSVSWYQQTPGQGLQFLFEYFSETQRNKGNFPGRFSGRQFSNSRSEMNVSTLELGDSALYLCASSLEVEGISPLHFGNGTRLTVT.

CDR3 residues: CAWSGLAGSKNIQYF. CDR3 sequence (DNA): TGTGCCTGGTCTGGACTAGCGGGAAGCAAAAACATTCAGTACTTC. V and J are TRBV30 and TRBJ2-4; TRBD2 matches 12 bases. In germline, CDR1 is GTSNPN, CDR2 SVGIG (reference sequence). The CDR3 extends over 15 amino acids. Trimming cost V 5 bases and J 3 bases; bases outside gene matches: 5.

V usage is TRBV12-3 or TRBV12-4 and J usage is TRBJ2-1; 8 positions match TRBD2. This CDR3 is built from 13 residues. V lost 6 bases and J lost 12; bases outside the gene matches: 10. CDR3 amino acids: CASSRPGLGVQFF. The CDR3 nucleotides read TGTGCCAGCAGCCGACCGGGACTAGGGGTGCAGTTCTTC.